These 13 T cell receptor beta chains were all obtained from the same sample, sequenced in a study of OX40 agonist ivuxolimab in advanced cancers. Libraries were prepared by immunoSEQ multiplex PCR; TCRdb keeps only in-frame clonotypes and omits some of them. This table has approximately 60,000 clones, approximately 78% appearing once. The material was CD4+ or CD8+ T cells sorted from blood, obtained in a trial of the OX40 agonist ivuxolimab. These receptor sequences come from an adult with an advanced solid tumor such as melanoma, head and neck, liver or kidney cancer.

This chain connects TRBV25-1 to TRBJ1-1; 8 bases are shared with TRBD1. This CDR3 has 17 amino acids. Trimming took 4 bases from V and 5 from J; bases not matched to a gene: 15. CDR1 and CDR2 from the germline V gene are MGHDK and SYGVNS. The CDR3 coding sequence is TGTGCCAGCAGTGCCCTCGGGGCAGGGGGCAGGAGGACTGAAGCTTTCTTT. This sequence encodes CASSALGAGGRRTEAFF.

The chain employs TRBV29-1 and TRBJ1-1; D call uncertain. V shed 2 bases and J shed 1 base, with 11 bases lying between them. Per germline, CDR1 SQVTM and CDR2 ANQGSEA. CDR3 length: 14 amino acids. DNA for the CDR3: TGCAGCGTTGAAATAGGAGCCCCGAACACTGAAGCTTTCTTT. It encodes CSVEIGAPNTEAFF.

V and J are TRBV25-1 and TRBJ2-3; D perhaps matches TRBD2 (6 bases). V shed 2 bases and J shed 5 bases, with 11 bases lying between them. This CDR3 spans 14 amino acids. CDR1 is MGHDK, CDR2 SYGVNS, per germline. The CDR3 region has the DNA TGTGCCAGCAGTGAAGGGGGGTGGGTAGATACGCAGTATTTT. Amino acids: CASSEGGWVDTQYF.

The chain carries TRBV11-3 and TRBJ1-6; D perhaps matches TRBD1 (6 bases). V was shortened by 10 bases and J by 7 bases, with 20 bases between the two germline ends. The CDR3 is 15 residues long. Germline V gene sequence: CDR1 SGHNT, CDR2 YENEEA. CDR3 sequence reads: CAKMTRGRPNSPLHF. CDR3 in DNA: TGTGCCAAGATGACGCGGGGGCGCCCGAATTCACCCCTCCACTTT.

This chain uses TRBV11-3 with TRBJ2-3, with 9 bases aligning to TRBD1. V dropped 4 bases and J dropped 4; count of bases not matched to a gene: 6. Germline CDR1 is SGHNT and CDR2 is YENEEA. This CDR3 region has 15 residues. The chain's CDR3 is CASSYGTGKADTQYF. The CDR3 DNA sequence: TGTGCCAGCAGCTATGGGACAGGGAAGGCAGATACGCAGTATTTT.

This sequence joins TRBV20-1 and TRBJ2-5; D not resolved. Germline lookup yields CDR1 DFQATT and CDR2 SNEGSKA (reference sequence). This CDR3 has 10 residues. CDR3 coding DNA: TGCAGGCCGGAACAAGAGACCCAGTACTTC. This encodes CRPEQETQYF.

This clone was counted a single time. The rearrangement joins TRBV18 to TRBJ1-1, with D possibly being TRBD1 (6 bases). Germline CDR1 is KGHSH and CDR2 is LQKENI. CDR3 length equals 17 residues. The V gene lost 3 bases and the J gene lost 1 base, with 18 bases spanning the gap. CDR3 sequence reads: CASSPPWTAAPNTEAFF. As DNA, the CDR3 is TGTGCCAGCTCACCTCCCTGGACAGCTGCGCCGAACACTGAAGCTTTCTTT.

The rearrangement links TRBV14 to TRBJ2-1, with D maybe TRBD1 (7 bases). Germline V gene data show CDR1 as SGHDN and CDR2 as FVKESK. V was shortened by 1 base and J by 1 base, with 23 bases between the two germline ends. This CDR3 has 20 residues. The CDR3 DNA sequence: TGTGCCAGCAGCCAAGCCGGGGGCAGGGGGTATCTGATTTCCTACAATGAGCAGTTCTTC. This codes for CASSQAGGRGYLISYNEQFF. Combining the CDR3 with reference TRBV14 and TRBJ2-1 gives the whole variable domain EAGVTQFPSHSVIEKGQTVTLRCDPISGHDNLYWYRRVMGKEIKFLLHFVKESKQDESGMPNNRFLAERTGGTYSTLKVQPAELEDSGVYFCASSQAGGRGYLISYNEQFFGPGTRLTVL.

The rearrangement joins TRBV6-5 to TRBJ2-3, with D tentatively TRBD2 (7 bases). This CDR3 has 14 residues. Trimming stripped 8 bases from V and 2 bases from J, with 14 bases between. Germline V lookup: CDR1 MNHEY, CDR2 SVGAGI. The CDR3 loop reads CASRFGGLTDTQYF. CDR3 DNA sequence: TGTGCCAGCCGATTCGGGGGGCTCACAGATACGCAGTATTTT.

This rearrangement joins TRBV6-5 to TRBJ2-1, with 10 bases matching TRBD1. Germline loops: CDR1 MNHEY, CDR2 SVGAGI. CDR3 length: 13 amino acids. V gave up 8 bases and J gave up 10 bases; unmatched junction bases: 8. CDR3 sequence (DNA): TGTGCCAGCTGGACAGGGGGGCGCGGCGAGCAGTTCTTC. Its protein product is CASWTGGRGEQFF.

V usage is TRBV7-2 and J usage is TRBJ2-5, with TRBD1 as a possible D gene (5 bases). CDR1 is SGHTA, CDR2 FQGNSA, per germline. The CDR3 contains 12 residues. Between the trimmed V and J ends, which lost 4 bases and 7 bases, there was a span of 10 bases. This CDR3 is CASSYDQGTQYF. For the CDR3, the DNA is TGTGCCAGCAGCTACGATCAGGGGACCCAGTACTTC.

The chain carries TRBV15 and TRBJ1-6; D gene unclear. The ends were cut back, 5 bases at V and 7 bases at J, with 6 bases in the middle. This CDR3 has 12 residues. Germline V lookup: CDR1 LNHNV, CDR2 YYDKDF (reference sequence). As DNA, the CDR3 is TGTGCCACCAGCGAGAGGAATTCACCCCTCCACTTT. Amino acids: CATSERNSPLHF.

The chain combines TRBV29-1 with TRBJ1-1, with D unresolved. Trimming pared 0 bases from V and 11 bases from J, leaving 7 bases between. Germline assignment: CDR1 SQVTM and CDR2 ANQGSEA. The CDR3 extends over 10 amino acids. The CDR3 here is CSVEENWAFF. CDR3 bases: TGCAGCGTTGAAGAAAACTGGGCTTTCTTT.